This T cell receptor (beta chain) came from a study of human T cells and chemical hapten exposure. General study findings and limits: PT1 expanded TCR counts and patch test score correlated positively. Relative to control repertoires, expanded TCRs gave rise to significantly more large CDR3 similarity clusters.

TCRdb reprocessed the RACE reads via MiXCR and lists one record per CDR3 protein. The sample records roughly 250,000 distinct CDR3 sequences, more than 6.5% being singletons. About this clonotype: Antigen: not known.

Noted time point: pre-sensitization, week 0. The sample's treatment: therapeutic diphenylcyclopropenone sensitization with weekly scalp DPC. The CDR3 contains 15 residues. V shed 4 bases and J 2 bases; nucleotides not matched to a gene: 5. The germline gives CDR1 SGHTA, CDR2 FQGNSA. The V call is TRBV7-2, the J call TRBJ2-1; 7 bases match TRBD1. The sequence derives from a woman in her 40s with alopecia areata. Some clones in this sample may be carry-over from other donors' samples. The sequencing used whole blood, collected in connection with sensitization to the hapten diphenylcyclopropenone (DPC). The CDR3 reads CASSSLDRTYNEQFF. The CDR3, as DNA: TGTGCCAGCAGCTCCCTGGACAGGACCTACAATGAGCAGTTCTTC.